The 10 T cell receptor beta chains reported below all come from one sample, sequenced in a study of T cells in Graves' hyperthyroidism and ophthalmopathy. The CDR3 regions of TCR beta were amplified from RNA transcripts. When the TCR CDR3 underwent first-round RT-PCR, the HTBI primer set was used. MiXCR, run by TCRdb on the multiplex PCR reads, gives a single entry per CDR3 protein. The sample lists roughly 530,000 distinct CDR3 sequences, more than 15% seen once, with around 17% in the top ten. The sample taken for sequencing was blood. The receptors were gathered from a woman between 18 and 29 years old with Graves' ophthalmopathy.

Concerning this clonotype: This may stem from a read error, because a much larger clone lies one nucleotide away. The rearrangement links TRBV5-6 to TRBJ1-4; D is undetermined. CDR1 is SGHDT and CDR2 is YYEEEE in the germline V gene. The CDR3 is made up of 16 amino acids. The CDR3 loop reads CASSPTARRSNGKLFF. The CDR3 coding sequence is TGTGCCAGCAGCCCGACGGCCCGGCGGTCTAATGGAAAACTGTTTTTT. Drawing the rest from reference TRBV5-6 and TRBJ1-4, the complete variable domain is DAGVTQSPTHLIKTRGQQVTLRCSPKSGHDTVSWYQQALGQGPQFIFQYYEEEERQRGNFPDRFSGHQFPNYSSELNVNALLLGDSALYLCASSPTARRSNGKLFFGSGTQLSVL.

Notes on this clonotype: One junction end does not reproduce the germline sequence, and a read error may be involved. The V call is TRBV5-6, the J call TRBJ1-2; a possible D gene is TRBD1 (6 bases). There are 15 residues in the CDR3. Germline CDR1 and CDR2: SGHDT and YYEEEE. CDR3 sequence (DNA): TGTGCCAGCGGCTTGATGGCAGGGGCCTACTATGGCTACACCTTC. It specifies CASGLMAGAYYGYTF.

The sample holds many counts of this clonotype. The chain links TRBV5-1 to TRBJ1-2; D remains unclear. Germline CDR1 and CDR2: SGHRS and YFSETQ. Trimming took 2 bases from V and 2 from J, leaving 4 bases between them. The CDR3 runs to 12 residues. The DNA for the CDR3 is TGCGCCAGCAGCTTTGAAAACTATGGCTACACCTTC. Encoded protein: CASSFENYGYTF.

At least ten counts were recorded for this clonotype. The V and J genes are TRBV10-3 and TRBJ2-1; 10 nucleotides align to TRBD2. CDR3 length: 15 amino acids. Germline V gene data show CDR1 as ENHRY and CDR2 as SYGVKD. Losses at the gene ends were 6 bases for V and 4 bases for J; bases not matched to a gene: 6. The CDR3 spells CAISGELAGYNEQFF. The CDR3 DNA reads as TGTGCCATCAGCGGGGAACTAGCGGGATACAATGAGCAGTTCTTC.

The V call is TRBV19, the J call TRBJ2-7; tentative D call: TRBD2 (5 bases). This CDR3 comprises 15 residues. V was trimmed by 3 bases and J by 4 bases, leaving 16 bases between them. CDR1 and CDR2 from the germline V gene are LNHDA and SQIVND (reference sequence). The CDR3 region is CASSILVGEVYEQYF. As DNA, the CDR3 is TGTGCCAGTAGTATCCTAGTGGGAGAGGTATACGAGCAGTACTTC.

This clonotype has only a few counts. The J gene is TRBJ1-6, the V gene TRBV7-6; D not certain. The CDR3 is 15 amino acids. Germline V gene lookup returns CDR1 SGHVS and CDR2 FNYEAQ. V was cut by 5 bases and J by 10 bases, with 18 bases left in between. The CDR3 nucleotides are TGTGCCAGCAGCGCCAGTCCGGAGTTAATCTCACCCCTCCACTTT. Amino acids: CASSASPELISPLHF.

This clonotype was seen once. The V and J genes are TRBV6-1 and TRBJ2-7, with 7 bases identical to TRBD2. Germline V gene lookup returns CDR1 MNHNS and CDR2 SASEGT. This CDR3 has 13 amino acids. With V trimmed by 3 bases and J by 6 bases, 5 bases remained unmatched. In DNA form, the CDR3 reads TGTGCCAGCAGTGAGAGGACTAGAGGCGAGCAGTACTTC. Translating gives CASSERTRGEQYF.

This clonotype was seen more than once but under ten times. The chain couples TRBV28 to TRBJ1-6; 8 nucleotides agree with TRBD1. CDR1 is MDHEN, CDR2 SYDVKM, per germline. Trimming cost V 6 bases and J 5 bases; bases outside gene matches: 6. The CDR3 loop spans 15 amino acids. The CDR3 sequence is CASSSGGSDNSPLHF. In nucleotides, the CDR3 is TGTGCCAGCAGCTCAGGGGGCTCTGATAATTCACCCCTCCACTTT.

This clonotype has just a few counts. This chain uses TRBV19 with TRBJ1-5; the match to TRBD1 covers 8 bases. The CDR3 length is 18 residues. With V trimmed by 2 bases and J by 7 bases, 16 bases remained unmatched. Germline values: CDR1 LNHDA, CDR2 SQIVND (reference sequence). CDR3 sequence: CASSIPPPGGSSRQPQHF. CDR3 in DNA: TGTGCCAGTAGTATACCCCCGCCAGGGGGCTCATCTAGGCAGCCCCAGCATTTT.

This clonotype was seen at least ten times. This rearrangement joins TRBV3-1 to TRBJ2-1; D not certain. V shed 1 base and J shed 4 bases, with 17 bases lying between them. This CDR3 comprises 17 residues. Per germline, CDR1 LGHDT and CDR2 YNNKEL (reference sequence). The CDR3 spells CASSQGYQDVKYNEQFF. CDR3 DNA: TGTGCCAGCAGCCAAGGGTATCAGGACGTTAAATACAATGAGCAGTTCTTC.